This TCR beta chain was identified in a study of blood T cell repertoires in COVID-19. About the study: Sample material is recorded as cDNA or gDNA derived from T cells, B-cell-depleted T cells, or PBMCs.

Recruitment covered about 25 US areas and drew participants whose ages spanned about 18 to 95 years. Cohort 3 recovered donors had two negative PCRs, clearance, or symptom resolution. Per the original data handling: Amplified reference gene primers provided the basis for estimating nucleated cell counts. Libraries were prepared by immunoSEQ multiplex PCR; TCRdb keeps only in-frame clonotypes and omits some of them. The V and J calls and clone size are taken from that table; D and trimming were inferred from the DNA. Here the sample spans roughly 330,000 clones, about 90% being singletons. The CDR3 runs to 14 residues. The V end was cut by 7 bases, the J end by 8 bases, with 17 bases between. Looked up from germline, CDR1 is SNHLY and CDR2 is FYNNEI.

The sequence was obtained from a woman in her twenties or thirties who had recovered from COVID-19. The source material was PBMCs or T cells enriched from blood (not recorded which). The V and J genes are TRBV2 and TRBJ1-4; the D gene is possibly TRBD1 (6 bases). The CDR3 sequence is CASTGTLGEEKLFF. CDR3 nucleotide sequence: TGTGCCAGCACCGGGACACTTGGGGAGGAAAAACTGTTTTTT.